Sequencing of this T cell receptor beta chain was carried out in a study of cytomegalovirus exposure and HLA in healthy donors. With 60 Vbeta and 13 Jbeta primers, the PCR was carried out. Assay used: immunoSEQ multiplex PCR; TCRdb lists only in-frame clones, some missing. Of some 120,000 clones in the sample, less than 85% are singletons; the top ten hold around 4.2%. Nominally healthy donors were sampled, though unrecorded immune exposures were likely. Germline V lookup: CDR1 SNHLY, CDR2 FYNNEI. This CDR3 has 17 amino acids. Trimming at V came to 5 bases and at J to 2 bases, leaving 5 bases not matched to a gene.

The rearrangement joins TRBV2 to TRBJ2-3; 15 positions agree with TRBD2. This receptor was obtained from a woman between 35 and 50 years old in good health and CMV-seronegative. Sequences were obtained from PBMCs. The DNA for the CDR3 is TGTGCCAGCAGTACAGGACTAGCGGGAGGGCCCACAGATACGCAGTATTTT. It codes for CASSTGLAGGPTDTQYF. The whole variable domain, filled in from reference TRBV2 and TRBJ2-3, reads EPEVTQTPSHQVTQMGQEVILRCVPISNHLYFYWYRQILGQKVEFLVSFYNNEISEKSEIFDDQFSVERPDGSNFTLKIRSTKLEDSAMYFCASSTGLAGGPTDTQYFGPGTRLTVL.